The 5 T cell receptor beta chains in this list originate from one sample, sequenced in a study of blood T cell repertoires in COVID-19. The data were produced by immunoSEQ multiplex PCR, yet TCRdb's version contains in-frame clones alone and is incomplete. This sample carries approximately 200,000 clones, 65% to 90% of them seen once, and the ten largest clones take around 7%. Sequencing input: peripheral blood. Every receptor here comes from a woman aged 45-59 years with acute or convalescent COVID-19.

The genes are TRBV29-1 and TRBJ2-3, with no clear D. Germline assignment: CDR1 SQVTM and CDR2 ANQGSEA. V was trimmed by 0 bases and J by 5 bases, leaving 6 bases between them. The CDR3 spans 12 residues. In DNA, the CDR3 is TGCAGCGTTGAAGATTCCCGAGATACGCAGTATTTT. Its protein is CSVEDSRDTQYF.

For this clone: Other DNA sequences from this sample encode an identical CDR3 as well. The chain carries TRBV20-1 and TRBJ1-1, with D unresolved. V lost 3 bases to trimming and J lost 1 base, with 6 bases between them. This CDR3 is 12 amino acids long. Germline CDR1 is DFQATT and CDR2 is SNEGSKA (reference sequence). This chain's CDR3 is CSASSGNTEAFF. As DNA, the CDR3 is TGCAGTGCTAGTTCAGGGAACACTGAAGCTTTCTTT.

The chain is built from TRBV7-9 and TRBJ2-7; 8 bases line up with TRBD2. Germline V gene lookup returns CDR1 SEHNR and CDR2 FQNEAQ (reference sequence). Trimming at V came to 5 bases and at J to 0 bases, leaving 12 bases not matched to a gene. This CDR3 spans 17 amino acids. The CDR3 DNA sequence: TGTGCCAGCAGCGATCCCGAGCAGACTAGCGCCTCCTACGAGCAGTACTTC. Its translation: CASSDPEQTSASYEQYF.

This clone was seen more than once but under ten times. The chain is built from TRBV7-9 and TRBJ1-3, with D uncertain. CDR1 is SEHNR, CDR2 FQNEAQ, per germline (reference sequence). CDR3 length equals 14 residues. The germline V and J ends were trimmed by 6 bases and 0 bases, with 9 bases remaining between them. CDR3 protein: CASSRTSSGNTIYF. The CDR3 bases are TGTGCCAGCAGTCGGACTAGCTCTGGAAACACCATATATTTT. Supplemented by reference TRBV7-9 and TRBJ1-3, the full variable domain reads DTGVSQNPRHKITKRGQNVTFRCDPISEHNRLYWYRQTLGQGPEFLTYFQNEAQLEKSRLLSDRFSAERPKGSFSTLEIQRTEQGDSAMYLCASSRTSSGNTIYFGEGSWLTVV.

The V and J genes are TRBV28 and TRBJ2-3, with a possible D match to TRBD1 (6 bases). This CDR3 has 15 amino acids. V was clipped by 4 bases and J by 0 bases, with 11 bases between them. CDR1 is MDHEN, CDR2 SYDVKM, per germline. CDR3 protein: CASSSRTASTDTQYF. CDR3 DNA sequence: TGTGCCAGCAGTTCCCGGACAGCCAGCACAGATACGCAGTATTTT.